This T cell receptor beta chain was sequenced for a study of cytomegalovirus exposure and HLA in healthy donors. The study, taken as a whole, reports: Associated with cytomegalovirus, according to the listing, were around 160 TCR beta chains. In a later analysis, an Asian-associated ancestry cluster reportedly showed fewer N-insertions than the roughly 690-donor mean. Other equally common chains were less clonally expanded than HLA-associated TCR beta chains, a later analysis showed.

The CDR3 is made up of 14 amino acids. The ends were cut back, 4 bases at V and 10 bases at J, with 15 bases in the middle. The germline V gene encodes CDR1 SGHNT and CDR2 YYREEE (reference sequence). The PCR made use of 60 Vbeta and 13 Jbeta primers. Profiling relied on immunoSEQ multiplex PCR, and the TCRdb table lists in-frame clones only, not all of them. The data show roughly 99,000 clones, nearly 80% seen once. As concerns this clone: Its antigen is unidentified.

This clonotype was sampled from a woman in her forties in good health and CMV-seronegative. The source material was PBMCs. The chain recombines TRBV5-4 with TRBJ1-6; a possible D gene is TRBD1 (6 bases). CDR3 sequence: CASSLRQESSPLHF. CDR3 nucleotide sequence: TGTGCCAGCAGCCTACGACAGGAGAGCTCACCCCTCCACTTT.